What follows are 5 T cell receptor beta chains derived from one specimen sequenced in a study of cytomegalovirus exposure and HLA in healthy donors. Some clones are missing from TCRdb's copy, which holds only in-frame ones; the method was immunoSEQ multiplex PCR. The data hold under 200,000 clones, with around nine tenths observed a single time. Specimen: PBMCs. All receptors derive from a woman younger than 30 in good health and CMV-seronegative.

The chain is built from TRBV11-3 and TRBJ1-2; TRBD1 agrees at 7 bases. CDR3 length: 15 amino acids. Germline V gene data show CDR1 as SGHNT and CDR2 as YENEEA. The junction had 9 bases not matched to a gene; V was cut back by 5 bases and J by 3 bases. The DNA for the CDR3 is TGTGCCAGCAGCCAGGGACAGTCGGTCGACTATGGCTACACCTTC. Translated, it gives CASSQGQSVDYGYTF.

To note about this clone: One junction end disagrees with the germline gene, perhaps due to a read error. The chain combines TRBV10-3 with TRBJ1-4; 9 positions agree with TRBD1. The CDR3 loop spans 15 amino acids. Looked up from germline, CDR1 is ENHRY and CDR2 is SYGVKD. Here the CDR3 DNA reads TGTGCCATCAGTGAGGGACAGGGGACCGATGAGAAACTGTTTTTT. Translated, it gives CAISEGQGTDEKLFF.

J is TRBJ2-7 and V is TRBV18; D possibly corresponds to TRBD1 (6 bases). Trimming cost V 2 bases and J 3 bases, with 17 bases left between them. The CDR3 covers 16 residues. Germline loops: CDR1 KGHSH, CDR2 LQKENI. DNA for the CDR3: TGTGCCAGCTCACCAGGGGGCGCACCTGCAGACTACGAGCAGTACTTC. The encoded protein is CASSPGGAPADYEQYF.

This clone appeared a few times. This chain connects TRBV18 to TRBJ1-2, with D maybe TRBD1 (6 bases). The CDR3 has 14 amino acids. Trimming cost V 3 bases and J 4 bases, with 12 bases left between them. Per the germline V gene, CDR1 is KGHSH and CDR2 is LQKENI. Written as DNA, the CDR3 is TGTGCCAGCTCACCCGAGGACAGCTTCTATGGCTACACCTTC. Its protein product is CASSPEDSFYGYTF.

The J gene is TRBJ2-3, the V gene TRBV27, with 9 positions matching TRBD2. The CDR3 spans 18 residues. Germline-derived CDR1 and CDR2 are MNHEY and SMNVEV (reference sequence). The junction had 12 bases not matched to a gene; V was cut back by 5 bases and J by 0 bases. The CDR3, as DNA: TGTGCCAGCAGTCCCCTCCCCACTACTAGCGGGAGCACAGATACGCAGTATTTT. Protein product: CASSPLPTTSGSTDTQYF.